These T cell receptor beta chains were read from a single sample in a study of blood T cell repertoires in COVID-19. Clones were read by immunoSEQ multiplex PCR, and TCRdb kept only the in-frame ones, dropping some. This repertoire shows some 230,000 clones, 86% found once; its top ten account for roughly 10%. Sequencing was carried out using peripheral blood. The receptors stem from a woman aged 45-65 years with COVID-19, enrolled during active disease. Both conserved end residues are part of each CDR3. The D gene is left open where the match is weak. The size entry is marked missing in some rows and otherwise reads once, few, many or a size class.

j_gene	d_gene	v_gene	abundance	CDR3aa	CDR3nt
TRBJ2-2	-	TRBV19	-	CASLEKNTGELFF	TGTGCCAGTCTAGAAAAAAACACCGGGGAGCTGTTTTTT
TRBJ2-1	-	TRBV7-3	-	CASSSQRQAVPYNEQFF	TGTGCCAGCAGCTCCCAGAGACAGGCAGTCCCCTACAATGAGCAGTTCTTC
TRBJ1-5	-	TRBV10-2	few	CASTRTENQPQHF	TGCGCCAGCACGCGGACAGAGAATCAGCCCCAGCATTTT
TRBJ2-2	-	TRBV5-1	-	CASTDTGELFF	TGCGCCAGCACGGACACCGGGGAGCTGTTTTTT
TRBJ2-1	TRBD1	TRBV7-8	-	CASSETGTGFRNNEQFF	TGTGCCAGCAGCGAAACCGGGACAGGGTTCCGCAACAATGAGCAGTTCTTC
TRBJ1-6	-	TRBV28	-	CASSLSGPNSPLHF	TGTGCCAGCAGTTTAAGTGGCCCAAATTCACCCCTCCACTTT
TRBJ2-7	-	TRBV20-1	-	CSASWGDGYEQYF	TGCAGTGCTAGTTGGGGGGACGGCTACGAGCAGTACTTC
TRBJ2-7	TRBD1	TRBV3-1/TRBV3-2	-	CASSRTGGNNYEQYF	TGTGCCAGCAGTCGGACAGGGGGCAATAATTACGAGCAGTACTTC
TRBJ1-2	TRBD1	TRBV7-2	-	CASSLVGGQGNYGYTF	TGTGCCAGCAGCTTAGTGGGAGGACAGGGGAACTATGGCTACACCTTC
TRBJ1-2	-	TRBV6-5	-	CASRREGRNYGYTF	TGTGCCAGCAGGAGGGAAGGGCGGAACTATGGCTACACCTTC
TRBJ1-2	-	TRBV9	-	CASSGGGLGAVYGYTF	TGTGCCAGCAGCGGCGGGGGGTTGGGGGCAGTCTATGGCTACACCTTC
TRBJ1-2	TRBD1	TRBV30	-	CAWSVNRQGTGGYTF	TGTGCCTGGAGTGTAAATCGACAGGGAACGGGAGGCTACACCTTC
TRBJ1-3	-	TRBV9	-	CASSLQGISGNTIYF	TGTGCCAGCAGCTTACAGGGAATCTCTGGAAACACCATATATTTT
TRBJ1-2	-	TRBV21-1	-	CASSPGTGTLIANYGYTF	TGTGCCAGCAGCCCCGGGACAGGGACGTTAATAGCTAACTATGGCTACACCTTC
TRBJ1-5	-	TRBV19	many	CASSIGRIQPQHF	TGTGCCAGTAGTATAGGCAGGATCCAGCCCCAGCATTTT
TRBJ1-1	-	TRBV11-2	-	CASSFPSGLNTEAFF	TGTGCCAGCAGCTTCCCCTCAGGGCTCAACACTGAAGCTTTCTTT
TRBJ2-3	TRBD2	TRBV24-1	-	CATSDYDAGGPADTQYF	TGTGCCACCAGTGATTACGACGCGGGGGGGCCGGCAGATACGCAGTATTTT
TRBJ1-1	-	TRBV19	-	CASSIQGSRFTEAFF	TGTGCCAGTAGTATACAGGGGTCTCGTTTCACTGAAGCTTTCTTT
TRBJ1-5	TRBD1	TRBV5-8	-	CASSFRTGKYSNQPQHF	TGTGCCAGCAGCTTTCGGACAGGAAAGTATAGCAATCAGCCCCAGCATTTT
TRBJ1-4	-	TRBV4-3	-	CASSQEGQGKEKLFF	TGCGCCAGCAGCCAAGAGGGGCAGGGGAAGGAAAAACTGTTTTTT
TRBJ2-6	-	TRBV10-3	once	CAISSGANVLTF	TGTGCCATCTCGAGTGGGGCCAACGTCCTGACTTTC
TRBJ2-1	-	TRBV5-1	-	CASSLGPTGWAEQFF	TGCGCCAGCAGCTTGGGTCCGACAGGTTGGGCTGAGCAGTTCTTC
TRBJ2-2	-	TRBV3-1/TRBV3-2	-	CASSQDRFSAQNTGELFF	TGTGCCAGCAGCCAAGATCGGTTTAGCGCCCAGAACACCGGGGAGCTGTTTTTT
TRBJ2-7	TRBD2	TRBV7-9	-	CASSFPAGDYEQYF	TGTGCCAGCAGCTTCCCCGCGGGGGACTACGAGCAGTACTTC
TRBJ2-1	-	TRBV11-2	-	CASSLETGEGVYNEQFF	TGTGCCAGCAGCTTAGAAACGGGGGAAGGGGTATACAATGAGCAGTTCTTC
TRBJ2-2	-	TRBV9	-	CASSVGKTGVTNTGELFF	TGTGCCAGCAGCGTAGGGAAGACGGGGGTTACGAACACCGGGGAGCTGTTTTTT
TRBJ1-4	-	TRBV7-2	-	CASSLAGPGGEKLFF	TGTGCCAGCAGCTTAGCAGGGCCCGGGGGTGAAAAACTGTTTTTT
TRBJ1-1	-	TRBV5-4	-	CASSLDQIMNTEAFF	TGTGCCAGCAGCTTGGACCAGATCATGAACACTGAAGCTTTCTTT